This TCR beta chain appears in the sequencing data of a study of blood T cell repertoires in COVID-19. As for the study in general: T cells, B-cell-depleted T cells, or PBMCs provided the cDNA or gDNA that served as material.

Per the original methods: Cell counts per sample came from amplifying reference gene primers. This table comes from immunoSEQ multiplex PCR, and its TCRdb copy is limited to in-frame clones, with some not included. That table furnishes V, J and clone size, whereas the DNA furnished D and trimming. Counted here are 200,000 to 250,000 clones, 92% occurring once; the ten biggest clones make up around 0.84%. This CDR3 comprises 15 residues. The germline V gene has CDR1 MNHNS and CDR2 SASEGT. V lost 6 bases, J lost 3 bases, and 18 bases lay in between. Recruited during active infection, patients (from Seattle) were subsequently followed longitudinally.

The specimen sequenced was peripheral blood. This chain links TRBV6-1 with TRBJ2-7; D perhaps matches TRBD1 (6 bases). The sequence was collected from a man between 60 and 75 years old with COVID-19, enrolled during active disease. The chain's CDR3 is CASRIGGSRGYEQYF. The CDR3 nucleotides read TGTGCCAGCAGGATTGGTGGGAGCAGGGGCTACGAGCAGTACTTC.